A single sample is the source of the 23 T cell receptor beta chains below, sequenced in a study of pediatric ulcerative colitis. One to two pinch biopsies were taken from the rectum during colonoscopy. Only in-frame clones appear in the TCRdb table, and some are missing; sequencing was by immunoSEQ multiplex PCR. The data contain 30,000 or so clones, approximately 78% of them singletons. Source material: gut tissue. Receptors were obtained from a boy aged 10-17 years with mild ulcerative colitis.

CDR3 sequence reads: CASSQLRVGTEAFF. The CDR3 coding sequence is TGTGCCAGCAGCCAACTCAGGGTAGGCACTGAAGCTTTCTTT. This sequence joins TRBV27 and TRBJ1-1; D may be TRBD1 (5 bases). Trimming stripped 6 bases from V and 4 bases from J, with 15 bases between. CDR1 and CDR2 from the germline V gene are MNHEY and SMNVEV (reference sequence). This CDR3 is 14 amino acids long.

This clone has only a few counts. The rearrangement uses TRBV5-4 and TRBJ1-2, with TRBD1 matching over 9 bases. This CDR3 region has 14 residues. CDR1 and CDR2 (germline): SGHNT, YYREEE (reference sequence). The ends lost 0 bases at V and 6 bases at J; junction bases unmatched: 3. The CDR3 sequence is CASSLGDRANGYTF. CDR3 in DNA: TGTGCCAGCAGCTTGGGGGACAGGGCGAATGGCTACACCTTC.

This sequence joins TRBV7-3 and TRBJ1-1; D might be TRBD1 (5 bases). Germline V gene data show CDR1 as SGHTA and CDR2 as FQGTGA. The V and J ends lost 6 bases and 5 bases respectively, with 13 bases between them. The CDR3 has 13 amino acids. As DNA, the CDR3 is TGTGCCAGCAGTATTACGGGGGGAACTGAAGCTTTCTTT. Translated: CASSITGGTEAFF. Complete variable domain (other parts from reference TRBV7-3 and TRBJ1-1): GAGVSQTPSNKVTEKGKYVELRCDPISGHTALYWYRQSLGQGPEFLIYFQGTGAADDSGLPNDRFFAVRPEGSVSTLKIQRTERGDSAVYLCASSITGGTEAFFGQGTRLTVV.

CDR3 nucleotides: TGCGCCAGCAGCCCTGGGACTGTATACAATGAGCAGTTCTTC. It is translated as CASSPGTVYNEQFF. This rearrangement joins TRBV5-1 to TRBJ2-1, with D perhaps matching TRBD2 (6 bases). The CDR3 consists of 14 residues. Trimming removed 4 bases from V and 4 bases from J, with 12 bases in between. Germline CDR1 SGHRS, CDR2 YFSETQ. Variable domain in full (rest from reference TRBV5-1 and TRBJ2-1): KAGVTQTPRYLIKTRGQQVTLSCSPISGHRSVSWYQQTPGQGLQFLFEYFSETQRNKGNFPGRFSGRQFSNSRSEMNVSTLELGDSALYLCASSPGTVYNEQFFGPGTRLTVL.

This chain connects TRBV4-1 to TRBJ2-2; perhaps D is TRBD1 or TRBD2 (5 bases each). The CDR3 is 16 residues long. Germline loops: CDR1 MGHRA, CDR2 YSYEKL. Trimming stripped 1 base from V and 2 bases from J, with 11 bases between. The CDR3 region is CASSQAGTGNTGELFF. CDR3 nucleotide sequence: TGCGCCAGCAGCCAAGCCGGGACGGGTAACACCGGGGAGCTGTTTTTT.

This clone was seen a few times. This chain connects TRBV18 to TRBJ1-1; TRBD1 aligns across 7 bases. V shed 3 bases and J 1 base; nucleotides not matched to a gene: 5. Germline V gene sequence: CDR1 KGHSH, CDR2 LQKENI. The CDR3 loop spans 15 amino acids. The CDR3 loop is CASSPGQVGNTEAFF. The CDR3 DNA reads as TGTGCCAGCTCACCTGGACAGGTCGGGAACACTGAAGCTTTCTTT. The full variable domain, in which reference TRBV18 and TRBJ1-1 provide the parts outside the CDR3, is NAGVMQNPRHLVRRRGQEARLRCSPMKGHSHVYWYRQLPEEGLKFMVYLQKENIIDESGMPKERFSAEFPKEGPSILRIQQVVRGDSAAYFCASSPGQVGNTEAFFGQGTRLTVV.

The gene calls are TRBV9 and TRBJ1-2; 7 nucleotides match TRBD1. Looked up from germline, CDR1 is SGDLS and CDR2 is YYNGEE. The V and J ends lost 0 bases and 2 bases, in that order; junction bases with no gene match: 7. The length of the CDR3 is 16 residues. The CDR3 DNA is TGTGCCAGCAGCGTAGAGGGGGGACAGTTCAACTATGGCTACACCTTC. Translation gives CASSVEGGQFNYGYTF.

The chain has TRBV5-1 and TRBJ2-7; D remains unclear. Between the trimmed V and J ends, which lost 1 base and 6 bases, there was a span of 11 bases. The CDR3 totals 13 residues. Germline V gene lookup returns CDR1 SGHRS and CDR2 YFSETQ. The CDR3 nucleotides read TGCGCCAGCAGCTTGTTACCCATGGCCGAGCAGTACTTC. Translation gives CASSLLPMAEQYF.

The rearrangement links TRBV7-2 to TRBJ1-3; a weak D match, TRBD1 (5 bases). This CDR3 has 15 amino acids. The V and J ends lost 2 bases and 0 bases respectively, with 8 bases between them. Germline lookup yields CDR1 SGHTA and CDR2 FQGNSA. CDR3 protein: CASSLQGSSGNTIYF. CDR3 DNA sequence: TGTGCCAGCAGCTTACAGGGCAGCTCTGGAAACACCATATATTTT.

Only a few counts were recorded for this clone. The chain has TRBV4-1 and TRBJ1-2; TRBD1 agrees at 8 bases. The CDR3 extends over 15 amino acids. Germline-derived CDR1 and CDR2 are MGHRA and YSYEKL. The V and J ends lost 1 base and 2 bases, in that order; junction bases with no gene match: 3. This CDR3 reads CASSQVDRGNYGYTF. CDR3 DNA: TGCGCCAGCAGCCAAGTCGACAGGGGCAACTATGGCTACACCTTC.

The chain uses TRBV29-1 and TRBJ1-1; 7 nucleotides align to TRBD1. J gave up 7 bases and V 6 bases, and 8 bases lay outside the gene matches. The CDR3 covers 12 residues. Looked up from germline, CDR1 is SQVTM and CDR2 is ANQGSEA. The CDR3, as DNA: TGCAGCGTCGTGACAGGGAGCTTTGAAGCTTTCTTT. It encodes CSVVTGSFEAFF.

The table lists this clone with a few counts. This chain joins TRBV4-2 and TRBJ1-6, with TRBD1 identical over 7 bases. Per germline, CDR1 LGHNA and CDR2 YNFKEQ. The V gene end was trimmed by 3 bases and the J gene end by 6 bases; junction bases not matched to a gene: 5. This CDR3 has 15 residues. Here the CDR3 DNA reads TGTGCCAGCAGCCAGACAGGGCCAACTAATTCACCCCTCCACTTT. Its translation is CASSQTGPTNSPLHF.

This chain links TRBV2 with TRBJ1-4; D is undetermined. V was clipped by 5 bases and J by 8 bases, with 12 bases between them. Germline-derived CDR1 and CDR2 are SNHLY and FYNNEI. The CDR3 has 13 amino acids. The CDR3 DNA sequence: TGTGCCAGCAGTTGGGAAGGGAGGGAAAAACTGTTTTTT. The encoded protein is CASSWEGREKLFF.

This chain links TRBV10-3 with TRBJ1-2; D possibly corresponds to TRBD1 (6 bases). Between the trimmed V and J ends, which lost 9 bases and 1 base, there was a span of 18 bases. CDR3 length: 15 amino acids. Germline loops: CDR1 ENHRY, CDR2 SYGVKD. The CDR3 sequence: CAMQKGDMDNYGYTF. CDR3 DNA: TGTGCCATGCAGAAGGGGGACATGGATAACTATGGCTACACCTTC.

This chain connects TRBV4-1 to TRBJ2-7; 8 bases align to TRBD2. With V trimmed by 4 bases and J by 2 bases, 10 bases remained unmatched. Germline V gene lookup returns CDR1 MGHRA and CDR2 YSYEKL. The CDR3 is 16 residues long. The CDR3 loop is CASSRMRGDTTYEQYF. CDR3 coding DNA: TGCGCCAGCAGCCGCATGCGGGGGGATACTACCTACGAGCAGTACTTC.

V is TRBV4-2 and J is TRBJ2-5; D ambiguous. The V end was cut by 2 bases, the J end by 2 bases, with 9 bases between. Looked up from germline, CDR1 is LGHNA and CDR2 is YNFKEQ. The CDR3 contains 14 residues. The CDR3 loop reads CASSQPARQETQYF. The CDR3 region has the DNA TGTGCCAGCAGCCAACCAGCTCGTCAAGAGACCCAGTACTTC.

In DNA, the CDR3 is TGTGCCATCGGACAGCAATACTCTGGGGCCAACGTCCTGACTTTC. Translated, it gives CAIGQQYSGANVLTF. The V and J genes are TRBV10-3 and TRBJ2-6; tentatively, D is TRBD1 (6 bases). In germline, CDR1 is ENHRY, CDR2 SYGVKD. V was cut by 8 bases and J by 0 bases, with 11 bases left in between. The CDR3 extends over 15 amino acids.

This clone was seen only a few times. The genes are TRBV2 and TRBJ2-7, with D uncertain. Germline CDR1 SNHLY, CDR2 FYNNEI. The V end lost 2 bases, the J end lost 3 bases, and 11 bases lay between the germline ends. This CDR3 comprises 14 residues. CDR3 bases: TGTGCCAGCAGTGAACAACCGTTGATCTACGAGCAGTACTTC. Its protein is CASSEQPLIYEQYF.

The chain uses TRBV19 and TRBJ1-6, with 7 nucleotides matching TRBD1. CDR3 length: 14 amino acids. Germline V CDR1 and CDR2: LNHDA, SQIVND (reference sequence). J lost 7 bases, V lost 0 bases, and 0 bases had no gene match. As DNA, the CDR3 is TGTGCCAGTAGTATAGACAGGGGGAATTCACCCCTCCACTTT. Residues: CASSIDRGNSPLHF.

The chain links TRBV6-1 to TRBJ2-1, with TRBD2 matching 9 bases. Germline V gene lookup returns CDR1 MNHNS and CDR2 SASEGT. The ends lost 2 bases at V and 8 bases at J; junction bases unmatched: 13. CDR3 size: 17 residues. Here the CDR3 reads CASSEWVGGGGHDEQFF. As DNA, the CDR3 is TGTGCCAGCAGTGAATGGGTTGGCGGGGGGGGTCATGATGAGCAGTTCTTC.

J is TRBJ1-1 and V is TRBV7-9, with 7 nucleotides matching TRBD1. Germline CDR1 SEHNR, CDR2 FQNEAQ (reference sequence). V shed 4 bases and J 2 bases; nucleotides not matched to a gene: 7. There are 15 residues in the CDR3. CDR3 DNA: TGTGCCAGCAGCTCGACAGGGAGAGGAAACACTGAAGCTTTCTTT. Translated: CASSSTGRGNTEAFF.

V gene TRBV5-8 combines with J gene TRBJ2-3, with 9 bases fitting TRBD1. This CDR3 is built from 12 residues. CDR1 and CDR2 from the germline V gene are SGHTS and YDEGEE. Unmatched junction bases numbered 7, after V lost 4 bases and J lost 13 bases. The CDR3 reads CASSKPGQGKYF. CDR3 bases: TGTGCCAGCAGCAAACCCGGACAGGGGAAGTATTTT.

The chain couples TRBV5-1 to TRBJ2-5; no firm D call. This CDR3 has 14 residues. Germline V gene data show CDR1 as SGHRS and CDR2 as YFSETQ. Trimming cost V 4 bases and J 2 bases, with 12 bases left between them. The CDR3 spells CASSQTTLQETQYF. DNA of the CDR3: TGCGCCAGCAGCCAGACCACTCTTCAAGAGACCCAGTACTTC.